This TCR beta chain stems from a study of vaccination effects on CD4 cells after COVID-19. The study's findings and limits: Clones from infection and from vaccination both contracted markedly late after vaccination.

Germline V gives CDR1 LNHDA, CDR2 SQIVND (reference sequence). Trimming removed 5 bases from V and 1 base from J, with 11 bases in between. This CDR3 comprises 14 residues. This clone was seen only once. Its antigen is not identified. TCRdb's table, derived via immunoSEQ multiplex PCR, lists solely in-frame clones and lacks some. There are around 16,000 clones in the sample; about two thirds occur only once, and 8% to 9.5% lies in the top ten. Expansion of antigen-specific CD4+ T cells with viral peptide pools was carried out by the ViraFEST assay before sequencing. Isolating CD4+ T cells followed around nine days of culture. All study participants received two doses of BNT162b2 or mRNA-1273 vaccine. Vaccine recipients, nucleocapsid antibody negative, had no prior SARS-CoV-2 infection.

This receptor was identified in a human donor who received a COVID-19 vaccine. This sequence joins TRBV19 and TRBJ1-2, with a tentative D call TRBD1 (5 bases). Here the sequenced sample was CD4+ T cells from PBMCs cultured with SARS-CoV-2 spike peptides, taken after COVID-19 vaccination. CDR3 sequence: CASSHPGGNYGYTF. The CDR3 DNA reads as TGTGCCAGTAGTCACCCCGGGGGTAACTATGGCTACACCTTC.